This T cell receptor beta chain was documented in a study of neurological immune-mediated disorders. This clonotype was found many times. TCRdb redid the calling of the 5' RACE reads with MiXCR, one entry per CDR3 protein. The sample contains under 75,000 distinct CDR3 sequences, 3% to 4% of which appear only once. After removal of 6 bases from V and 1 base from J, the junction contained 5 bases not matched to a gene. CDR3 size: 14 residues. Germline assignment: CDR1 MDHEN and CDR2 SYDVKM. This TCR was sampled from a woman aged 60-70 years with multiple sclerosis. Input material: PBMCs. J is TRBJ1-1 and V is TRBV28; TRBD1 matches at 7 bases. CDR3 sequence (DNA): TGTGCCAGCAGACTCGGGACAGCGAACACTGAAGCTTTCTTT. Translated: CASRLGTANTEAFF.